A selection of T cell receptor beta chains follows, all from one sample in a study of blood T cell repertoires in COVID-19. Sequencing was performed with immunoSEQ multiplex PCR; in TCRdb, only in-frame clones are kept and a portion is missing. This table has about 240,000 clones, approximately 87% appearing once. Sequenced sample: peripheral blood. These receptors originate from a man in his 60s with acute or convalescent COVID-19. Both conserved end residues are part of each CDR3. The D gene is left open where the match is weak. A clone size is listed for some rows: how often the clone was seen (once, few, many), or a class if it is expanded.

CDR3 DNA: TGCGCCAGCAGCTCGGACGGGGGTTCCTACAATGAGCAGTTCTTC
CDR3 protein: CASSSDGGSYNEQFF
clone size: .
D gene: .
V gene: TRBV5-1
J gene: TRBJ2-1
CDR3 length: 15

CDR3 DNA: TGTGCCAGCAGCCCTGAGGGGGCGGGGCTAGGCTACACCTTC
CDR3 protein: CASSPEGAGLGYTF
clone size: .
D gene: TRBD1
V gene: TRBV7-8
J gene: TRBJ1-2
CDR3 length: 14

CDR3 DNA: TGTGCCAGCTCACCCCGGGGGAGCTCCTACAATGAGCAGTTCTTC
CDR3 protein: CASSPRGSSYNEQFF
clone size: .
D gene: .
V gene: TRBV18
J gene: TRBJ2-1
CDR3 length: 15

CDR3 DNA: TGCGCCAGCAGCTTGACTATCCAGCAGGGCCAAGCTTTCTTT
CDR3 protein: CASSLTIQQGQAFF
clone size: .
D gene: .
V gene: TRBV5-1
J gene: TRBJ1-1
CDR3 length: 14

CDR3 DNA: TGTGCCAGCCAGTTCCCCTCTGGAAACACCATATATTTT
CDR3 protein: CASQFPSGNTIYF
clone size: .
D gene: .
V gene: TRBV11-3
J gene: TRBJ1-3
CDR3 length: 13

CDR3 DNA: TGTGCCAGTAGTATCTTGGGGAGGGAGCCCCAGCATTTT
CDR3 protein: CASSILGREPQHF
clone size: .
D gene: .
V gene: TRBV19
J gene: TRBJ1-5
CDR3 length: 13

CDR3 DNA: TGTGCCACCGCCAGGGGCAGCGGAAACACCATATATTTT
CDR3 protein: CATARGSGNTIYF
clone size: .
D gene: .
V gene: TRBV28
J gene: TRBJ1-3
CDR3 length: 13

CDR3 DNA: TGCGCCAGCAGCCTTGAGGGGGTGGCAGATACGCAGTATTTT
CDR3 protein: CASSLEGVADTQYF
clone size: .
D gene: .
V gene: TRBV5-1
J gene: TRBJ2-3
CDR3 length: 14

CDR3 DNA: TGTGCCAGCAGTGAAGGACCGGAGGGCAATCAGCCCCAGCATTTT
CDR3 protein: CASSEGPEGNQPQHF
clone size: .
D gene: .
V gene: TRBV2
J gene: TRBJ1-5
CDR3 length: 15

CDR3 DNA: TGTGCCAGCAGCTTCGGAGGAAACACTGAAGCTTTCTTT
CDR3 protein: CASSFGGNTEAFF
clone size: .
D gene: .
V gene: TRBV5-6
J gene: TRBJ1-1
CDR3 length: 13

CDR3 DNA: TGTGCCTGGAGCGACAGCCCGGCGGGGGGAGAAAAACTGTTTTTT
CDR3 protein: CAWSDSPAGGEKLFF
clone size: .
D gene: .
V gene: TRBV30
J gene: TRBJ1-4
CDR3 length: 15

CDR3 DNA: TGTGCCAGCAGCCAAGGAATTAGCAGCCCCGGGGAGCTGTTTTTT
CDR3 protein: CASSQGISSPGELFF
clone size: .
D gene: .
V gene: TRBV14
J gene: TRBJ2-2
CDR3 length: 15

CDR3 DNA: TGTGCCAGCAGCACTCGGACTAGCGGGAGTATGGCTGAGCAGTTCTTC
CDR3 protein: CASSTRTSGSMAEQFF
clone size: .
D gene: TRBD2
V gene: TRBV7-2
J gene: TRBJ2-1
CDR3 length: 16

CDR3 DNA: TGTGCCAGCCTCAGCGTAAGCTCCTACAATGAGCAGTTCTTC
CDR3 protein: CASLSVSSYNEQFF
clone size: .
D gene: .
V gene: TRBV6-5
J gene: TRBJ2-1
CDR3 length: 14

CDR3 DNA: TGCGCCAGCAGCCAAGGGGCTAGAGGGTACAATGAGCAGTTCTTC
CDR3 protein: CASSQGARGYNEQFF
clone size: once
D gene: .
V gene: TRBV4-1
J gene: TRBJ2-1
CDR3 length: 15

CDR3 DNA: TGTGCCACCAGCAGGGGATTCGACAGGGACGAGCAGTACTTC
CDR3 protein: CATSRGFDRDEQYF
clone size: .
D gene: TRBD1
V gene: TRBV15
J gene: TRBJ2-7
CDR3 length: 14

CDR3 DNA: TGTGCCAGCAGTTTAACCAGTGAAGCTTTCTTT
CDR3 protein: CASSLTSEAFF
clone size: once
D gene: .
V gene: TRBV28
J gene: TRBJ1-1
CDR3 length: 11

CDR3 DNA: TGCGCCAGCAGCTTGGGGGACAGGGGGCCGTACACCTTC
CDR3 protein: CASSLGDRGPYTF
clone size: .
D gene: TRBD1
V gene: TRBV5-1
J gene: TRBJ1-2
CDR3 length: 13

CDR3 DNA: TGCAGTGCTAGTCGGCTAGCGGGAGGAGAGACCCAGTACTTC
CDR3 protein: CSASRLAGGETQYF
clone size: .
D gene: TRBD2
V gene: TRBV20-1
J gene: TRBJ2-5
CDR3 length: 14

CDR3 DNA: TGTGCCAGCAGCCCCAGGGGTGGGCAGGCTCCGAACACTGAAGCTTTCTTT
CDR3 protein: CASSPRGGQAPNTEAFF
clone size: .
D gene: .
V gene: TRBV9
J gene: TRBJ1-1
CDR3 length: 17

CDR3 DNA: TGTGCCAGCAGCTTAGATGGCAGACAGAATTCACCCCTCCACTTT
CDR3 protein: CASSLDGRQNSPLHF
clone size: once
D gene: .
V gene: TRBV7-8
J gene: TRBJ1-6
CDR3 length: 15

CDR3 DNA: TGTGCCAGCAGCTTCCGGGACAATCCTTATTCACCCCTCCACTTT
CDR3 protein: CASSFRDNPYSPLHF
clone size: few
D gene: .
V gene: TRBV2
J gene: TRBJ1-6
CDR3 length: 15

CDR3 DNA: TGTGCCAGCAGTTTATCCCCTTCTAGGGGCTCCTACGAGCAGTACTTC
CDR3 protein: CASSLSPSRGSYEQYF
clone size: once
D gene: .
V gene: TRBV27
J gene: TRBJ2-7
CDR3 length: 16

CDR3 DNA: TGTGCCAGCAGCCGGGACAACCCGGAACGGCCCCAGCATTTT
CDR3 protein: CASSRDNPERPQHF
clone size: few
D gene: .
V gene: TRBV27
J gene: TRBJ1-5
CDR3 length: 14

CDR3 DNA: TGTGCCAGCAGCGCCGTAGCGGGAGTTGAGGAGACCCAGTACTTC
CDR3 protein: CASSAVAGVEETQYF
clone size: .
D gene: TRBD2
V gene: TRBV7-3
J gene: TRBJ2-5
CDR3 length: 15

CDR3 DNA: TGTGCCAGCAGTGGGACAGGGGGCGCGGGGCACTATGGCTACACCTTC
CDR3 protein: CASSGTGGAGHYGYTF
clone size: .
D gene: TRBD1
V gene: TRBV6-1
J gene: TRBJ1-2
CDR3 length: 16

CDR3 DNA: TGTGCCAGTAGTATAGATTGGAGACCAGGGGATCCCAAAAACATTCAGTACTTC
CDR3 protein: CASSIDWRPGDPKNIQYF
clone size: .
D gene: .
V gene: TRBV19
J gene: TRBJ2-4
CDR3 length: 18

CDR3 DNA: TGTGCCAGCAGCCCTACGACAGGGGGCGGTGAAGCTTTCTTT
CDR3 protein: CASSPTTGGGEAFF
clone size: .
D gene: TRBD1
V gene: TRBV9
J gene: TRBJ1-1
CDR3 length: 14

CDR3 DNA: TGCAGTGTCCAAAACACCGGGGAGCTGTTTTTT
CDR3 protein: CSVQNTGELFF
clone size: .
D gene: .
V gene: TRBV20-1
J gene: TRBJ2-2
CDR3 length: 11

CDR3 DNA: TGTGCCAGCAGCTTGGGAGTGGTCGGGGCCGGGGAGCTGTTTTTT
CDR3 protein: CASSLGVVGAGELFF
clone size: .
D gene: .
V gene: TRBV5-4
J gene: TRBJ2-2
CDR3 length: 15

CDR3 DNA: TGCGCCAGCAGCCAAGTACGACTGAGGGATACCGGGGAGCTGTTTTTT
CDR3 protein: CASSQVRLRDTGELFF
clone size: .
D gene: .
V gene: TRBV4-3
J gene: TRBJ2-2
CDR3 length: 16

CDR3 DNA: TGTGCCAGCCAAAGACAGGGAGAGGGCAATCAGCCCCAGCATTTT
CDR3 protein: CASQRQGEGNQPQHF
clone size: .
D gene: TRBD1
V gene: TRBV28
J gene: TRBJ1-5
CDR3 length: 15

CDR3 DNA: TGTGCCAGCAGCCCCAGGGGACACGAGCAGTACTTC
CDR3 protein: CASSPRGHEQYF
clone size: .
D gene: .
V gene: TRBV7-9
J gene: TRBJ2-7
CDR3 length: 12

CDR3 DNA: TGTGCCAGCAGCTTAGGGTTAGCGGGAGGACTCTCACAAGAGACCCAGTACTTC
CDR3 protein: CASSLGLAGGLSQETQYF
clone size: .
D gene: TRBD2
V gene: TRBV7-6
J gene: TRBJ2-5
CDR3 length: 18

CDR3 DNA: TGTGCCAGCAGCGTAGCCCCGGCTAGCGCATACGAGCAGTACTTC
CDR3 protein: CASSVAPASAYEQYF
clone size: .
D gene: .
V gene: TRBV9
J gene: TRBJ2-7
CDR3 length: 15